The present TCR beta chain was sequenced within a study of blood T cell repertoires in COVID-19. As for the study in general: PBMCs, B-cell-depleted T cells, or T cells were the source of the cDNA or gDNA that made up the material.

Authors' processing steps: From reference gene primer amplification, estimates of nucleated cell counts were derived. Assay used: immunoSEQ multiplex PCR; TCRdb lists only in-frame clones, some missing. V and J calls and clone size follow that table, whereas D and trimming were derived from the DNA. Of over 200,000 clones in the sample, under 90% were seen once. Germline V lookup: CDR1 GTSNPN, CDR2 SVGIG (reference sequence). This CDR3 is built from 15 residues. Trimming took 3 bases from V and 8 from J; bases not matched to a gene: 11. V and J are TRBV30 and TRBJ2-4, with 9 bases fitting TRBD1. Material for sequencing was peripheral blood. The TCR sequence derives from a woman aged 80 or over with active or convalescent COVID-19. CDR3 coding DNA: TGTGCCTGGAGAAATGCGAGACAGGGGGTGGACATTCAGTACTTC. Its translation: CAWRNARQGVDIQYF.